The 10 T cell receptor beta chains given below trace back to one sample, sequenced in a study of blood T cell repertoires in COVID-19. Some clones are missing from TCRdb's copy, which holds only in-frame ones; the method was immunoSEQ multiplex PCR. Among about 230,000 clones listed, roughly nine tenths were seen once. The sample consisted of PBMCs or T cells enriched from blood (not recorded which). All receptors come from a woman aged 25 to 45 with acute COVID-19.

The gene calls are TRBV10-3 and TRBJ1-4; 8 bases agree with TRBD1. This CDR3 contains 13 residues. The V gene end was trimmed by 6 bases and the J gene end by 6 bases; junction bases not matched to a gene: 3. Germline assignment: CDR1 ENHRY and CDR2 SYGVKD. Written as DNA, the CDR3 is TGTGCCATCAGCCAGACAGGGGATGAAAAACTGTTTTTT. This encodes CAISQTGDEKLFF.

Turning to this clone: This could be a read error, since a much larger clone is one nucleotide away. In the same sample, other DNA sequences code for this CDR3. The chain is built from TRBV18 and TRBJ1-1, with D tentatively TRBD1 (5 bases). Germline CDR1 and CDR2: KGHSH and LQKENI. This CDR3 comprises 15 residues. For the CDR3, the DNA is TGTGCCAGCTCACCGTCTGTAGGGGCGAACACTGAAGCCTTCTTT. Translating it yields CASSPSVGANTEAFF.

The genes are TRBV20-1 and TRBJ2-4, with D maybe TRBD2 (6 bases). V lost 5 bases to trimming and J lost 8 bases, with 7 bases between them. This CDR3 has 10 amino acids. Germline V CDR1 and CDR2: DFQATT, SNEGSKA (reference sequence). The chain's CDR3 is CSAWEDIQYF. Written as DNA, the CDR3 is TGCAGTGCTTGGGAGGACATTCAGTACTTC.

The V and J genes are TRBV2 and TRBJ1-2; TRBD1 aligns across 9 bases. V lost 9 bases and J lost 7; bases outside the gene matches: 9. In germline, CDR1 is SNHLY, CDR2 FYNNEI. This CDR3 is built from 13 residues. As DNA, the CDR3 is TGTGCCAGTAATTCCGGGACAGGGCCTGGCTACACCTTC. Protein sequence: CASNSGTGPGYTF.

V usage is TRBV4-1 and J usage is TRBJ1-2; perhaps TRBD1 as D (6 bases). Trimming took off 1 base at V and 4 bases at J, with 16 bases between the two ends. Germline V gene lookup returns CDR1 MGHRA and CDR2 YSYEKL. The CDR3 is 16 residues long. The CDR3 nucleotides are TGCGCCAGCAGCCAAGTCCGGGGGGCGCTTTCCTATGGCTACACCTTC. It codes for CASSQVRGALSYGYTF.

J is TRBJ2-3 and V is TRBV11-2, with 15 bases matching TRBD2. CDR1 and CDR2 from the germline V gene are SGHAT and FQNNGV. CDR3 length: 17 residues. Trimming at V came to 5 bases and at J to 2 bases, leaving 5 bases not matched to a gene. CDR3 loop: CASSPGLAGGYTDTQYF. The CDR3 nucleotides are TGTGCCAGCAGCCCGGGACTAGCGGGGGGTTACACAGATACGCAGTATTTT.

The V and J genes are TRBV29-1 and TRBJ1-1; tentative D call: TRBD1 (5 bases). Germline V gives CDR1 SQVTM, CDR2 ANQGSEA. The CDR3 loop spans 15 amino acids. Between the trimmed V and J ends, which lost 3 bases and 1 base, there was a span of 15 bases. The CDR3 DNA reads as TGCAGCGTTGAGGGGGGGGACGGACAGAACACTGAAGCTTTCTTT. Translating gives CSVEGGDGQNTEAFF.

The CDR3, as DNA: TGTGCCAGCAGCCAAGATGAGAGGGGCTACACCTTC. Translating it yields CASSQDERGYTF. This chain connects TRBV3-1 (or the pseudogene TRBV3-2) to TRBJ1-2; D not certain. The germline V and J ends were trimmed by 0 bases and 8 bases, with 7 bases remaining between them. Germline V CDR1 and CDR2: LGHDT, YNNKEL (reference sequence). This CDR3 is built from 12 residues.

The V and J genes are TRBV28 and TRBJ1-2; 7 positions agree with TRBD1. V lost 1 base to trimming and J lost 0 bases; unmatched junction nucleotides: 11. Germline V lookup: CDR1 MDHEN, CDR2 SYDVKM. This CDR3 contains 18 residues. The CDR3 here is CASSLFRDRFSANYGYTF. CDR3 coding DNA: TGTGCCAGCAGTTTATTCCGGGACAGATTTTCAGCTAACTATGGCTACACCTTC.

The CDR3 spells CASSLVSGLNYGYTF. In DNA, the CDR3 is TGTGCCAGCAGCTTAGTGTCGGGACTGAACTATGGCTACACCTTC. The chain couples TRBV11-2 to TRBJ1-2; D might be TRBD1 (5 bases). This CDR3 has 15 amino acids. V lost 1 base and J 2 bases, leaving 11 bases between the germline ends. Looked up from germline, CDR1 is SGHAT and CDR2 is FQNNGV.